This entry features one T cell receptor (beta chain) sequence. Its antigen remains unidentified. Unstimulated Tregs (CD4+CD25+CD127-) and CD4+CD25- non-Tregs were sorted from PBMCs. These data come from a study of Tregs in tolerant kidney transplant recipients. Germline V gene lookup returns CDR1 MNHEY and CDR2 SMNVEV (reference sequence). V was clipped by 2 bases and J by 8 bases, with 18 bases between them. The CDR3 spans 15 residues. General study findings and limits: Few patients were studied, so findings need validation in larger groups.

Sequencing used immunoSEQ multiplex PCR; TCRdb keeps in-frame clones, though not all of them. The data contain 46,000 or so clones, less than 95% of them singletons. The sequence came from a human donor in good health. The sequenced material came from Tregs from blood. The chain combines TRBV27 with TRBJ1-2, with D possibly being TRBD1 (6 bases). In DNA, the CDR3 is TGTGCCAGCAGTTTACTCGCAGGTGGGGGCAGGGGCTACACCTTC. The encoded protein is CASSLLAGGGRGYTF.